A selection of T cell receptor beta chains follows, all from one sample in a study of Ad26.COV2.S vaccination and SARS-CoV-2 variants. Data came from immunoSEQ multiplex PCR; TCRdb stores just in-frame clones and leaves some out. The sample holds some 450,000 clones; around 91% are singletons and the top ten take roughly 4%. The starting material was peripheral blood, obtained in a trial of Ad26.COV2.S vaccine versus placebo. These receptors originate from a person aged 18-60 years who received the Ad26.COV2.S COVID-19 vaccine or a placebo. Each CDR3 is given with its conserved first and last residue. A D gene is named only where the DNA matches it firmly. Clone size is not always given. Where it is, it says once, few, many or a class for expanded clones.

clone_size	d_call	v_call	j_call	cdr3_nt	cdr3_aa
NA	TRBD2	TRBV29-1	TRBJ2-5	TGCAGCGTTGGGACTAGCGGGAGGCTTGGTGAGACCCAGTACTTC	CSVGTSGRLGETQYF
NA	TRBD2	TRBV5-4	TRBJ2-5	TGTGCCAGCAGCGGGGAGGGGGAGACCCAGTACTTC	CASSGEGETQYF
NA	TRBD1	TRBV4-3	TRBJ2-6	TGCGCCAGCAGCCGAAGAGTTCCGGGACAGGGCAGCTCTGGGGCCAACGTCCTGACTTTC	CASSRRVPGQGSSGANVLTF
NA	TRBD1	TRBV12-3/TRBV12-4	TRBJ1-1	TGTGCCAGCAGTTTCGGACAGGGGGTTGAAGCTTTCTTT	CASSFGQGVEAFF
NA	TRBD2	TRBV7-9	TRBJ2-1	TGTGCCAGCAGCAAAAAGGGACTAGCGGGAGACCCAGAATCAATCTACAATGAGCAGTTCTTC	CASSKKGLAGDPESIYNEQFF
NA	TRBD1	TRBV18	TRBJ1-4	TGTGCCAGCTCACCACCCAGACAGGGGGTAGAAAAACTGTTTTTT	CASSPPRQGVEKLFF
NA	TRBD2	TRBV7-8	TRBJ2-7	TGTGCCAGCAGCTTAGAGCTAGCGGGGTACTACGAGCAGTACTTC	CASSLELAGYYEQYF
once	TRBD1	TRBV5-6	TRBJ1-1	TGTGCCAGCAGCTTAGACAGGGGGCCCAGAGGGGAAGCTTTCTTT	CASSLDRGPRGEAFF
NA	TRBD1	TRBV4-1	TRBJ1-4	TGCGCCAGCAGCCAAGCCGGGACAGGACATGAAAAACTGTTTTTT	CASSQAGTGHEKLFF
NA	TRBD2	TRBV28	TRBJ2-7	TGTGCCAGCAGTTCGCCCAAAGCGGGAGGTACCTACGAGCAGTACTTC	CASSSPKAGGTYEQYF
NA	NA	TRBV6-2/TRBV6-3	TRBJ2-1	TGTGCCAGCAGTTACAAAGGAGGGGCCTACAATGAGCAGTTCTTC	CASSYKGGAYNEQFF
once	TRBD1	TRBV15	TRBJ1-4	TGTGCCACCAGCAGAGTAACAGGGGTGGGTAGTGAAAAACTGTTTTTT	CATSRVTGVGSEKLFF
NA	TRBD2	TRBV27	TRBJ2-1	TGTGCCAGCAGACCCGGGACTATCGTCTACAATGAGCAGTTCTTC	CASRPGTIVYNEQFF
NA	NA	TRBV6-2/TRBV6-3	TRBJ1-4	TGTGCCAGCAGTTACTTTGGGACTAATGAAAAACTGTTTTTT	CASSYFGTNEKLFF
NA	NA	TRBV9	TRBJ2-1	TGTGCCAGCAGCGACTACGGGACCAGGAATTACAATGAGCAGTTCTTC	CASSDYGTRNYNEQFF
NA	TRBD2	TRBV10-3	TRBJ2-1	TGTGCCACCACTCAGCGGGAGGGTCTCGACAATGAGCAGTTCTTC	CATTQREGLDNEQFF
NA	TRBD2	TRBV2	TRBJ2-7	TGTGCCAGCAGTGAAGCACCTACGTTTGCCGGGACTAGCGGCTACGAGCAGTACTTC	CASSEAPTFAGTSGYEQYF
NA	NA	TRBV29-1	TRBJ2-1	TGCAGCGTTGAATTTGGTCCAGGAAATGAGCAGTTCTTC	CSVEFGPGNEQFF
NA	NA	TRBV5-5	TRBJ2-2	TGTGCCAGCAGCTTTTCGGACACCGGGGAGCTGTTTTTT	CASSFSDTGELFF
NA	TRBD1	TRBV7-2	TRBJ2-5	TGTGCCAGCAGCAAGGGACAGCCACAAGAGACCCAGTACTTC	CASSKGQPQETQYF
NA	NA	TRBV6-4	TRBJ2-1	TGTGCCAGCAGTGCCGGGGACTTGTCCTACAATGAGCAGTTCTTC	CASSAGDLSYNEQFF
NA	NA	TRBV19	TRBJ2-7	TGTGCCAGTCGTGGGCCGAACTACGAGCAGTACTTC	CASRGPNYEQYF
once	NA	TRBV3-1/TRBV3-2	TRBJ2-5	TGTGCCAGCAGCCCCTCCCCGTGGAGCCAAGAGACCCAGTACTTC	CASSPSPWSQETQYF
NA	NA	TRBV6-2/TRBV6-3	TRBJ1-3	TGTGCCAGCAGTTACTCGCCGGACTCTGGAAACACCATATATTTT	CASSYSPDSGNTIYF
NA	TRBD2	TRBV14	TRBJ2-1	TGTGCCAGCAGCCGCCTAGCGGGGGCCCCTAATGAGCAGTTCTTC	CASSRLAGAPNEQFF
NA	TRBD1	TRBV18	TRBJ1-1	TGTGCCAGCTCACCCCGGGACAGGGGCGACACTGAAGCTTTCTTT	CASSPRDRGDTEAFF
NA	TRBD2	TRBV7-9	TRBJ2-1	TGTGCCAGCAGCTTAGGACTAGCGGGGAATGAGCAGTTCTTC	CASSLGLAGNEQFF
NA	NA	TRBV19	TRBJ2-7	TGTGCCAGTAGTTCCGGAGGGCCCTCCTACGAGCAGTACTTC	CASSSGGPSYEQYF
NA	NA	TRBV15	TRBJ1-2	TGTGCCACCAGCAGAGATGGTTTCTATGGCTACACCTTC	CATSRDGFYGYTF
NA	NA	TRBV28	TRBJ2-7	TGTGCCAGCAGTTTAAGAGACGAGCAGTACTTC	CASSLRDEQYF
once	NA	TRBV21-1	TRBJ2-2	TGTGCCAGCAGCGATACCGGGACAGAGAACACCGGGGAGCTGTTTTTT	CASSDTGTENTGELFF
NA	TRBD2	TRBV11-2	TRBJ2-7	TGTGCCAGCAGCTCCGGGACTAGCGCGATCTACGAGCAGTACTTC	CASSSGTSAIYEQYF
NA	NA	TRBV12-5	TRBJ1-2	TGTGCTAGTGGTATGGCGGGCTGGAATCTCTATGGCTACACCTTC	CASGMAGWNLYGYTF
NA	TRBD1	TRBV18	TRBJ2-7	TGTGCCAGCTCATCGAAGACAGGGACCTACGAGCAGTACTTC	CASSSKTGTYEQYF
once	NA	TRBV21-1	TRBJ1-5	TGTGCCAGCAGCAAAGACGCGGACAGGGGAAGGCCCCAGAGCGATTATAGCAATCAGCCCCAGCATTTT	CASSKDADRGRPQSDYSNQPQHF
NA	NA	TRBV5-1	TRBJ2-1	TGCGCCAGCAGCTTGATTTCCAATGAGCAGTTCTTC	CASSLISNEQFF
few	NA	TRBV5-4	TRBJ2-7	TGTGCCAGCAGTTCCGGCCAGCGGCAGTACTTC	CASSSGQRQYF
NA	NA	TRBV19	TRBJ1-5	TGTGCCAGTAGTATCCGTCAACTAAGCAATCAGCCCCAGCATTTT	CASSIRQLSNQPQHF
NA	NA	TRBV18	TRBJ1-5	TGTGCCAGCTCACCGGGTTTTTCTAGCAATCAGCCCCAGCATTTT	CASSPGFSSNQPQHF
few	NA	TRBV7-8	TRBJ1-2	TGTGCCAGCAGCTTAGAAGCGGGCGCCTATGGCTACACCTTC	CASSLEAGAYGYTF
NA	NA	TRBV18	TRBJ2-1	TGTGCCAGCTCCCCTCAGCAAAGCTGGGGCAAGGATGAGCAGTTCTTC	CASSPQQSWGKDEQFF
NA	NA	TRBV6-5	TRBJ2-7	TGTGCCAGCAGGTTCCGGGGCAGGACCGTCTACGAGCAGTACTTC	CASRFRGRTVYEQYF
NA	NA	TRBV3-1/TRBV3-2	TRBJ2-7	TGTGCCAGCAGCCACATCTCCTACGAGCAGTACTTC	CASSHISYEQYF
NA	NA	TRBV4-1	TRBJ2-3	TGCGCCAGCAGTGACCCCACAGATACGCAGTATTTT	CASSDPTDTQYF
NA	NA	TRBV6-2/TRBV6-3	TRBJ2-7	TGTGCCAGCAGTAGGGGCGGCTCCTACGAGCAGTACTTC	CASSRGGSYEQYF
NA	NA	TRBV4-3	TRBJ1-3	TGCGCCAGCAGCCAAGGACAGAACTCTGGAAACACCATATATTTT	CASSQGQNSGNTIYF
NA	NA	TRBV15	TRBJ1-5	TGTGCCACCAGCAGAGATCGGACAGTAGGCAATCAGCCCCAGCATTTT	CATSRDRTVGNQPQHF
NA	TRBD1	TRBV10-3	TRBJ2-7	TGTGCCATCAGTCCCGGAGGGACAGGGGGCGAGGGGAAAGCCTACGAGCAGTACTTC	CAISPGGTGGEGKAYEQYF
NA	NA	TRBV6-4	TRBJ2-2	TGTGCCAGCAGTGACGTTCGGGCCGGGGAGCTGTTTTTT	CASSDVRAGELFF
NA	NA	TRBV11-2	TRBJ2-5	TGTGCCAGCAGCTCTAACGGACAGAGTCAAGAGACCCAGTACTTC	CASSSNGQSQETQYF